Listed below are T cell receptor beta chains from one sample, sequenced in a study of cytomegalovirus exposure and HLA in healthy donors. Assay: immunoSEQ multiplex PCR; the TCRdb copy retains only in-frame clones and omits some. The sample shows approximately 150,000 clones, approximately 80% of them seen only once. The material sequenced was PBMCs. The receptor set was obtained from a woman in her 30s in good health and CMV-seronegative. Each CDR3 is given with its conserved first and last residue. A D gene is named only where the DNA matches it firmly. Not all rows give a size; the values are once, few, many and, for expanded clones, a class.

v_gene	j_gene	d_gene	abundance	CDR3aa	CDR3nt
TRBV5-1	TRBJ2-3	TRBD1	once	CASRNYRDRGTDTQYF	TGCGCCAGCAGGAATTACCGGGACAGGGGCACAGATACGCAGTATTTT
TRBV19	TRBJ2-1	TRBD2	-	CASSLGLAGGHEQFF	TGTGCCAGTAGTTTGGGACTAGCGGGGGGGCATGAGCAGTTCTTC
TRBV10-3	TRBJ2-3	TRBD2	-	CAISEGGSGRSTDTQYF	TGTGCCATCAGTGAGGGCGGTAGCGGGAGAAGCACAGATACGCAGTATTTT
TRBV4-2	TRBJ2-7	TRBD2	-	CASSHSGGAWEQYF	TGTGCCAGCAGCCATAGCGGGGGGGCCTGGGAGCAGTACTTC
TRBV6-5	TRBJ1-1	-	few	CASKGGIWNTEAFF	TGTGCCAGCAAGGGGGGGATCTGGAACACTGAAGCTTTCTTT
TRBV5-4	TRBJ2-3	TRBD1	-	CASSLWTGGDGTDTQYF	TGTGCCAGCAGCTTATGGACAGGGGGCGATGGCACAGATACGCAGTATTTT
TRBV6-6	TRBJ2-7	-	-	CASRQENIYEQYF	TGTGCCAGCAGACAGGAGAACATCTACGAGCAGTACTTC
TRBV30	TRBJ1-6	TRBD1	-	CAWSALTGSSPLHF	TGTGCCTGGAGTGCCCTGACAGGGTCTTCACCCCTCCACTTT
TRBV30	TRBJ1-1	-	-	CAWRNRQGRGTEAFF	TGTGCCTGGAGGAATAGGCAGGGCAGGGGAACTGAAGCTTTCTTT
TRBV27	TRBJ1-1	TRBD1	-	CASSYRGANTEAFF	TGTGCCAGCAGTTACAGGGGGGCAAACACTGAAGCTTTCTTT
TRBV5-1	TRBJ1-1	TRBD1	few	CASSLGQVDTEAFF	TGCGCCAGCAGCCTGGGACAGGTGGACACTGAAGCTTTCTTT
TRBV18	TRBJ2-1	TRBD2	few	CASSPESSGTYNEQFF	TGTGCCAGCTCACCAGAGTCCAGCGGGACTTACAATGAGCAGTTCTTC
TRBV7-9	TRBJ1-2	-	-	CASSRGDSYGYTF	TGTGCCAGCAGCCGCGGAGACAGCTATGGCTACACCTTC
TRBV30	TRBJ2-3	TRBD2	-	CAWSVGGILTDTQYF	TGTGCCTGGAGTGTCGGGGGGATCCTCACAGATACGCAGTATTTT
TRBV27	TRBJ2-3	-	-	CASKQEHRADTQYF	TGTGCCAGCAAACAAGAACATCGGGCAGATACGCAGTATTTT
TRBV5-1	TRBJ1-1	TRBD1	-	CASSLEDRGTEAFF	TGCGCCAGCAGCTTGGAGGACAGGGGCACTGAAGCTTTCTTT
TRBV9	TRBJ1-2	-	-	CASSPGQAYNYGYPF	TGTGCCAGCAGCCCAGGACAAGCCTATAACTATGGCTACCCCTTC
TRBV7-3	TRBJ2-1	-	few	CASSLILIGGLDNEQFF	TGTGCCAGCAGCTTAATATTGATTGGAGGATTGGACAATGAGCAGTTCTTC
TRBV7-2	TRBJ2-7	-	-	CASSLKQAEQYF	TGTGCCAGCAGCTTAAAACAGGCCGAGCAGTACTTC
TRBV4-3	TRBJ2-1	TRBD1	-	CASSPRQGETYNEQFF	TGCGCCAGCAGCCCACGACAGGGAGAAACCTACAATGAGCAGTTCTTC
TRBV28	TRBJ1-1	-	-	CASSLQGPTMEAFF	TGTGCCAGCAGTTTACAGGGGCCCACCATGGAAGCTTTCTTT
TRBV2	TRBJ2-7	TRBD1	-	CARGTGSYEQYF	TGTGCCAGAGGGACAGGCTCCTACGAGCAGTACTTC
TRBV29-1	TRBJ2-3	TRBD2	-	CSVEVRLASGMSTDTQYF	TGCAGCGTTGAAGTCAGGCTGGCTAGCGGGATGAGTACAGATACGCAGTATTTT
TRBV29-1	TRBJ1-3	-	-	CSVEGTDEGEQNSGNTIYF	TGCAGCGTTGAAGGTACGGACGAGGGGGAACAAAACTCTGGAAACACCATATATTTT
TRBV2	TRBJ1-4	TRBD1	-	CASSVQGVPNEKLFF	TGTGCCAGCAGTGTACAGGGGGTTCCTAATGAAAAACTGTTTTTT
TRBV7-3	TRBJ2-3	-	-	CASSLQGGDTDTQYF	TGTGCCAGCAGCTTACAAGGGGGTGACACAGATACGCAGTATTTT
TRBV27	TRBJ1-2	-	-	CASSFDSQGGYTF	TGTGCCAGCAGTTTCGACTCGCAGGGGGGCTACACCTTC
TRBV19	TRBJ1-1	-	-	CASSIRGGRDTEAFF	TGTGCCAGTAGTATACGGGGGGGTAGGGACACTGAAGCTTTCTTT
TRBV4-2	TRBJ1-2	-	-	CASSQDSRADGYTF	TGTGCCAGCAGCCAAGACTCGAGGGCGGATGGCTACACCTTC
TRBV9	TRBJ2-3	TRBD2	-	CASSGVAGGADTQYF	TGTGCCAGCAGCGGAGTAGCGGGGGGTGCAGATACGCAGTATTTT
TRBV14	TRBJ1-1	-	-	CASSRQGTVVTEAFF	TGTGCCAGCAGCCGTCAAGGCACAGTTGTCACTGAAGCTTTCTTT
TRBV5-8	TRBJ2-5	TRBD1	-	CASSLPRDSQETQYF	TGTGCCAGCAGCTTACCACGGGACAGCCAAGAGACCCAGTACTTC
TRBV4-3	TRBJ2-7	-	-	CASSGAAGWDEQYF	TGCGCCAGCAGTGGAGCGGCCGGTTGGGACGAGCAGTACTTC
TRBV5-1	TRBJ2-7	-	-	CASSLHAGTYEQYF	TGCGCCAGCAGCTTGCACGCGGGGACGTACGAGCAGTACTTC
TRBV30	TRBJ1-2	TRBD1	-	CAWGQGGHGYPF	TGTGCCTGGGGCCAAGGGGGCCATGGCTACCCCTTC
TRBV2	TRBJ2-3	-	once	CARQGPRTDTQYF	TGTGCCCGCCAGGGGCCCCGAACAGATACGCAGTATTTT
TRBV27	TRBJ1-5	TRBD1	-	CASSLDRSNQPQHF	TGTGCCAGCAGTTTGGACAGGAGCAATCAGCCCCAGCATTTT
TRBV5-6	TRBJ1-1	-	few	CASSLVNTEAFF	TGTGCCAGCAGCCTAGTGAACACTGAAGCTTTCTTT
TRBV6-6	TRBJ1-1	TRBD1	-	CASSYSQGGGNTEAFF	TGTGCCAGCAGTTACTCGCAGGGGGGTGGGAACACTGAAGCTTTCTTT
TRBV4-3	TRBJ2-1	-	-	CASAPGQNSNEQFF	TGCGCCAGCGCCCCCGGACAGAATTCCAATGAGCAGTTCTTC
TRBV7-9	TRBJ2-5	-	-	CASRRTGKETQYF	TGTGCCAGCAGGCGAACAGGGAAAGAGACCCAGTACTTC
TRBV19	TRBJ1-2	-	-	CASSMDTNNYGYTF	TGTGCCAGTAGTATGGACACCAATAACTATGGCTACACCTTC
TRBV5-1	TRBJ2-2	TRBD1	-	CASRLGQGATGELFF	TGCGCCAGCAGGTTGGGACAGGGAGCCACCGGGGAGCTGTTTTTT
TRBV27	TRBJ1-1	-	-	CASSATGIGTEAFF	TGTGCCAGCAGTGCAACAGGGATCGGCACTGAAGCTTTCTTT
TRBV7-6	TRBJ2-3	-	-	CASSPPGADTQYF	TGTGCCAGCAGCCCCCCGGGGGCAGATACGCAGTATTTT
TRBV19	TRBJ2-2	-	few	CASSFTGKDTGELFF	TGTGCCAGTAGTTTCACAGGGAAAGACACCGGGGAGCTGTTTTTT
TRBV18	TRBJ2-7	TRBD1	-	CASSPRDRSNYEQYF	TGTGCCAGCTCACCTAGGGACAGGTCCAACTACGAGCAGTACTTC
TRBV6-1	TRBJ1-3	-	-	CASSLRQISGNTIYF	TGTGCCAGCAGTCTGCGACAGATTTCTGGAAACACCATATATTTT
TRBV6-1	TRBJ2-7	TRBD2	medium-sized	CASTGTSGRNEQYF	TGTGCCAGCACTGGGACTAGCGGGAGGAACGAGCAGTACTTC
TRBV7-2	TRBJ1-1	-	-	CASSLQGNTEAFF	TGTGCCAGCAGCCTACAGGGGAACACTGAAGCTTTCTTT
TRBV5-1	TRBJ2-7	-	-	CASSRDTSRRNYEQYF	TGCGCCAGCAGCCGAGACACCTCCAGAAGGAACTACGAGCAGTACTTC
TRBV5-1	TRBJ2-1	-	-	CASSLVRSSYNEQFF	TGCGCCAGCAGCTTGGTCCGGAGCTCCTACAATGAGCAGTTCTTC